These T cell receptor beta chains were read from a single sample in a study of graft-versus-host responses after intestinal transplantation. Their recognized antigens are unknown. Sequencing was performed with immunoSEQ multiplex PCR; in TCRdb, only in-frame clones are kept and a portion is missing. Of roughly 89,000 clones in the sample, about 90% were seen once. This sample comprised unstimulated CD4+ T cells sorted from spleen or lymph node cells, obtained before intestinal transplant. The receptors here all came from a human donor who received an intestinal transplant. Each CDR3 is given with its conserved first and last residue. The D gene is left open where the match is weak. The listing skips clone size in some rows; elsewhere it reads once, few, many or a size class.

J gene	D gene	clone size	V gene	CDR3 DNA	CDR3 protein
TRBJ2-7	NA	NA	TRBV5-4	TGTGCCAGCAGCGCTACAGGTTACGAGCAGTACTTC	CASSATGYEQYF
TRBJ2-7	TRBD1	NA	TRBV9	TGTGCCAGCAGCGGCCGGGACAGGGGAGGGTACGAGCAGTACTTC	CASSGRDRGGYEQYF
TRBJ2-3	NA	NA	TRBV7-9	TGTCTCGTCGAGGATACGCAGTATTTT	CLVEDTQYF
TRBJ2-7	NA	NA	TRBV18	TGTGCCAGCTCACCACCGTCTGGGACACTACGCGGGCAGTACTTC	CASSPPSGTLRGQYF
TRBJ1-2	TRBD1	NA	TRBV2	TGTGCCAGCAGTTGGACAGGAGGCTATGGCTACACCTTC	CASSWTGGYGYTF
TRBJ2-1	NA	NA	TRBV6-5	TGTGCCAGCAGTTTTAGCGGCGAGCAGTTCTTC	CASSFSGEQFF
TRBJ2-6	NA	NA	TRBV19	TGTGCCAGTAGTAGGGGACTTACCTCTGGGGCCAACGTCCTGACTTTC	CASSRGLTSGANVLTF
TRBJ2-2	NA	NA	TRBV5-1	TGCGCCAGCAGCCTTCTGACTAGTATGGCCGGGGAGCTGTTTTTT	CASSLLTSMAGELFF
TRBJ1-4	NA	NA	TRBV5-5	TGTGCCAGCAGCTTGTACAGGAATGAAAAACTGTTTTTT	CASSLYRNEKLFF
TRBJ2-3	TRBD1	NA	TRBV7-6	TGTGCCAGCAGCCCACAGGGGTTCACAGATACGCAGTATTTT	CASSPQGFTDTQYF
TRBJ2-3	TRBD2	once	TRBV10-1	TGCGCCAGCAGTAAAGCGGGAGCCACAGATACGCAGTATTTT	CASSKAGATDTQYF
TRBJ1-2	NA	NA	TRBV5-1	TGCGCCAGCAGCTACGTCAGTATTAACTATGGCTACACCTTC	CASSYVSINYGYTF
TRBJ2-7	TRBD2	NA	TRBV29-1	TGCAGCGTTGCTGGCGCGGGGGGGGGCTCCTACGAGCAGTACTTC	CSVAGAGGGSYEQYF
TRBJ2-2	TRBD1	NA	TRBV19	TGTGCCAGTAGTGCCTTACCGGGACAGGGAACCCCCACCGGGGAGCTGTTTTTT	CASSALPGQGTPTGELFF
TRBJ2-1	NA	NA	TRBV12-5	TGTGCTAGTGGTTTGTGGCTGGATGAGCAGTTCTTC	CASGLWLDEQFF
TRBJ2-7	NA	NA	TRBV10-1	TGCGCCAGCAGCGAAACGGGACACAATCCCTACGAGCAGTACTTC	CASSETGHNPYEQYF
TRBJ2-1	TRBD2	NA	TRBV7-7	TGTGCCAGCAGCTTATACCAGCGGGGGGGCCCTGTCCTCTACAATGAGCAGTTCTTC	CASSLYQRGGPVLYNEQFF
TRBJ1-5	NA	NA	TRBV6-1	TGTGCCAGCAGTGAAGCGAAACTGGGGGCGGGCCAGCCCCAGCATTTT	CASSEAKLGAGQPQHF
TRBJ1-5	TRBD1	NA	TRBV4-1	TGCGCCAGCAGCCAAGAGGTACAGGGGAATCAGCCCCAGCATTTT	CASSQEVQGNQPQHF
TRBJ2-5	TRBD2	once	TRBV10-2	TGCGCCAGCTCTCACCTCATAGCGGGATTGGTTCGAGAGACCCAGTACTTC	CASSHLIAGLVRETQYF
TRBJ2-3	TRBD2	NA	TRBV5-1	TGCGCCAGCAGCTTGGGTAGCGGGAGTCTAGATACGCAGTATTTT	CASSLGSGSLDTQYF
TRBJ2-1	NA	NA	TRBV7-2	TGTGCCAGCAGCTTAGTTTCGGGAATCCTCTACAATGAGCAGTTCTTC	CASSLVSGILYNEQFF
TRBJ1-5	NA	once	TRBV19	TGTGCCAGTAGTAGGGACCGACAGGTTCCCTATCATAGCAATCAGCCCCAGCATTTT	CASSRDRQVPYHSNQPQHF
TRBJ1-3	NA	NA	TRBV15	TGTGCCACCAGCAGAGCACAAGGACAGCTCTCTGGAAACACCATATATTTT	CATSRAQGQLSGNTIYF
TRBJ2-1	TRBD2	NA	TRBV4-2	TGTGCCAGCAGCCAATCAGGGCCGGGACTAGCGGGGGGGAGCTCCTACAATGAGCAGTTCTTC	CASSQSGPGLAGGSSYNEQFF
TRBJ2-3	TRBD2	NA	TRBV6-1	TGTGCCAGCAGTGCTAGCGGGAGGGCAGATACGCAGTATTTT	CASSASGRADTQYF
TRBJ1-2	NA	NA	TRBV7-2	TGTGCCAGCAGCTTAGACGCAGTTAACTATGGCTACACCTTC	CASSLDAVNYGYTF
TRBJ2-7	TRBD1	NA	TRBV4-3	TGCGCCAGCCTTCCCGTGGACAGGGGTACCTACGAGCAGTACTTC	CASLPVDRGTYEQYF
TRBJ2-7	NA	NA	TRBV19	TGTGCCAGTAGTACCCAGGGGTCTCCCTCCTACGAGCAGTACTTC	CASSTQGSPSYEQYF
TRBJ1-5	TRBD1	NA	TRBV27	TGTGCCAGCAGTTTAGGACAGGGCAATCAGCCCCAGCATTTT	CASSLGQGNQPQHF
TRBJ2-2	TRBD1	once	TRBV6-1	TGTGCCAGCAGTCAGACAGGGCGGGTCACCGGGGAGCTGTTTTTT	CASSQTGRVTGELFF
TRBJ1-5	NA	NA	TRBV10-3	TGTGCCACACAGCTAAATAGCAATCAGCCCCAGCATTTT	CATQLNSNQPQHF
TRBJ1-4	NA	NA	TRBV29-1	TGCAGCGTTGTTTGGTTTGGTGGCGAAAAACTGTTTTTT	CSVVWFGGEKLFF
TRBJ2-5	TRBD1	NA	TRBV2	TGTGCCAGCACAGGGGGAGAGACCCAGTACTTC	CASTGGETQYF
TRBJ1-3	NA	NA	TRBV5-1	TGCGCCAGCAGCTTACAGGTCTCTGGAAACACCATATATTTT	CASSLQVSGNTIYF
TRBJ1-1	NA	NA	TRBV5-1	TGCGCCAGCACAGTCCAAGGCGGACGGGGGACTGAAGCTTTCTTT	CASTVQGGRGTEAFF
TRBJ1-2	NA	NA	TRBV6-5	TGTGCCAGCAGTTACGGGACAAGGGGAAACTATGGCTACACCTTC	CASSYGTRGNYGYTF
TRBJ1-2	NA	NA	TRBV19	TGTGCCAGTAGTGACACGGCATTTAGATATGGCTACACCTTC	CASSDTAFRYGYTF
TRBJ2-2	NA	NA	TRBV29-1	TGCAGCGTTGAACAGGGAACCGGGGAGCTGTTTTTT	CSVEQGTGELFF
TRBJ2-7	TRBD2	NA	TRBV6-1	TGTGCCAGCATCGTTAGCGGGGTGACCTCCTACGAGCAGTACTTC	CASIVSGVTSYEQYF
TRBJ1-1	NA	NA	TRBV9	TGTGCCAGCAGCGAGACAGTCGACACTGAAGCTTTCTTT	CASSETVDTEAFF
TRBJ2-5	TRBD2	NA	TRBV4-2	TGTGCCAGCAGCCCACAAAGGACTAGCGGGTACCAAGAGACCCAGTACTTC	CASSPQRTSGYQETQYF
TRBJ2-2	NA	NA	TRBV4-2	TGTGCCAGCAGCCAAGATATCCCGGGCACCGGGGAGCTGTTTTTT	CASSQDIPGTGELFF
TRBJ1-1	NA	few	TRBV6-1	TGTGCCAGCAGTGAAGTCACACTCCTCGAGGTCAACACTGAAGCTTTCTTT	CASSEVTLLEVNTEAFF
TRBJ2-7	NA	NA	TRBV6-1	TGTGCCAGCAGTGAGAACAGGAACCACGAGCAGTACTTC	CASSENRNHEQYF
TRBJ2-7	TRBD2	NA	TRBV6-1	TGTGCCAGCAGCCTCCAGACGGGGGGGGTCCACGAGCAGTACTTC	CASSLQTGGVHEQYF
TRBJ2-6	NA	once	TRBV5-1	TGCGCCAGCAGCTTGGGGGCGGGGGCCAACGTCCTGACTTTC	CASSLGAGANVLTF
TRBJ2-1	TRBD2	NA	TRBV6-5	TGTGCCAGCGGCTTAAGCGGGGGGCCGACCAATGAGCAGTTCTTC	CASGLSGGPTNEQFF
TRBJ1-1	NA	NA	TRBV6-6	TGTGCCAGCAGTTACTCGTTTCCAGGGTTGAACACTGAAGCTTTCTTT	CASSYSFPGLNTEAFF
TRBJ2-7	NA	NA	TRBV9	TGTGCCAGCAGCGTAGACCGGAGGGACAGCTCCTACGAGCAGTACTTC	CASSVDRRDSSYEQYF
TRBJ1-3	NA	once	TRBV7-2	TGTGCCAGCAGCTTAGGTCTGAACAGGGACCCTGGAAACACCATATATTTT	CASSLGLNRDPGNTIYF